This T cell receptor beta chain was recovered during a study of blood T cells in healthy people across ages. This clonotype has a handful of counts. Its antigen is undetermined. Germline loops: CDR1 SGHTA, CDR2 FQGNSA. This CDR3 has 11 residues. Next came a second PCR, run for roughly 7 to 12 cycles, which used a sample-barcoded 5' primer along with a J-beta primer mix. In TCRdb, the 5' RACE reads were re-called with MiXCR into one record per CDR3 protein. Found here are 700,000 to 850,000 distinct CDR3 sequences, roughly 50% of them singletons; the top ten hold about 38%. Study-wide results and limits: Long-lived and aged donors differed, with more naive CD4+ cells and higher diversity in the long-lived. A strong correlation was found between TCR beta diversity and the percentage of naive T cells. The recorded TCR beta diversity per million T cells decreased in a roughly linear manner with age. Leaving the PBMCs unsorted stopped any conclusive comparison of naive versus antigen-experienced cells.

The specimen was blood. The TCR was taken from an elderly man in good health. The chain links TRBV7-2 to TRBJ2-4; D uncertain. The J call may be mistaken, given a closer DNA end match to TRBJ2-7. The CDR3 loop is CASSFLSEQYF. CDR3 coding DNA: TGTGCCAGCAGCTTCCTCAGCGAGCAGTACTTC.